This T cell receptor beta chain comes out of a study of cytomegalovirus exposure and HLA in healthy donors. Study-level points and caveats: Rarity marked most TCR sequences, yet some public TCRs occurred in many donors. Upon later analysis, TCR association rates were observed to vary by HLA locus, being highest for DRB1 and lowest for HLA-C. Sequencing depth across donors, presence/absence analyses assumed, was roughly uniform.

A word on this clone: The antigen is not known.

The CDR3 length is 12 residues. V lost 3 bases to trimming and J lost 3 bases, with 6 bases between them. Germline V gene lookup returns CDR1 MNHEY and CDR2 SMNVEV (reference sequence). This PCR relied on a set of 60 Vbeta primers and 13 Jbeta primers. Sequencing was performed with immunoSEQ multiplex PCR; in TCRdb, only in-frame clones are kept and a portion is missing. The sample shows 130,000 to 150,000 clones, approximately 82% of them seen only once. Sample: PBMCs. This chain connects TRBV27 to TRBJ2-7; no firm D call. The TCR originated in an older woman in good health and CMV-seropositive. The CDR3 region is CASSFRGYEQYF. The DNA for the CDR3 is TGTGCCAGCAGTTTTAGAGGCTACGAGCAGTACTTC.